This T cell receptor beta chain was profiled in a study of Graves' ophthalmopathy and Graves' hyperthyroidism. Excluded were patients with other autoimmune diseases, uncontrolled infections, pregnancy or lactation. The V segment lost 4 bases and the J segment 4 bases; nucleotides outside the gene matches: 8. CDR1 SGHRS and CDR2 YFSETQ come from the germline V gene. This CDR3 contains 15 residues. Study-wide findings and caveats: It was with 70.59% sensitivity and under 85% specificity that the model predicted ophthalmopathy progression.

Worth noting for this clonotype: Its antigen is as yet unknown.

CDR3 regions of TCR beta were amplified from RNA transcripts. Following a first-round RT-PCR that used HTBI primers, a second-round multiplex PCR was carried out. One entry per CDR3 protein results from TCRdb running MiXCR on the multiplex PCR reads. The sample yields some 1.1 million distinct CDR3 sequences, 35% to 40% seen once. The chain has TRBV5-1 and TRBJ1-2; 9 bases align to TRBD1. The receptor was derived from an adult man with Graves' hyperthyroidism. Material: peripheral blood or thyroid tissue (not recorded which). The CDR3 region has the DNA TGCGCCAGCAGCCCTGGGACAGGGATAGGCTATGGCTACACCTTC. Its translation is CASSPGTGIGYGYTF.